This T cell receptor (beta chain) was captured by sequencing in a study of blood T cell repertoires in COVID-19. About the research overall: COVID-19 samples, acute and convalescent, were from the United States, Italy and Spain. Sample material is recorded as cDNA or gDNA derived from T cells, B-cell-depleted T cells, or PBMCs.

In the authors' methods: Reference gene primer amplification gave nucleated cell count estimates. Sequencing used immunoSEQ multiplex PCR; TCRdb keeps in-frame clones, though not all of them. The D gene and trimming were derived from the DNA, and the V and J assignments and clone size from that table. Counted here are about 120,000 clones, approximately 91% occurring once; the ten biggest clones make up about 1%. The V gene end was trimmed by 7 bases and the J gene end by 0 bases; junction bases not matched to a gene: 12. The CDR3 sequence is 18 residues long. Germline CDR1 reads SGHRS; CDR2 reads YFSETQ.

The sequencing input was peripheral blood. This TCR came from a woman aged 80 or older with acute or convalescent COVID-19. The rearrangement joins TRBV5-1 to TRBJ2-3; 12 bases are a match to TRBD2. Here the CDR3 DNA reads TGCGCCAGCTCATCCGGGACTAGCGGGCAGACGAGCACAGATACGCAGTATTTT. As protein: CASSSGTSGQTSTDTQYF.